The 5 T cell receptor delta chains listed next were all sequenced from one sample in a study of gamma delta lymphoproliferative disorders and STAT genes. The receptor sequences were amplified from genomic DNA of peripheral blood mononuclear cells. TCRdb fed the multiplex PCR reads into CATT to redo clone calling. Of hundreds of delta-chain clones listed, around 1.5% are singletons. The sequencing sample was made of blood. All receptors come from a human donor in good health.

Comments on this clone: The protein TCRdb gives is from a much larger clone and does not agree with this DNA's translation at residue 16, likely a read error; the protein shown here comes from the DNA. The gene calls are TRDV2 and TRDJ3; TRDD3 aligns across 13 bases. Germline V gene sequence: CDR1 GEAIGNYY, CDR2 EKD. The CDR3 spans 22 residues. The CDR3 reads CACDTPPILGDTRAWGTRQMFF. Written as DNA, the CDR3 is TGTGCCTGTGACACCCCCCCGATACTGGGGGATACGCGAGCCTGGGGCACCCGACAGATGTTTTTC.

Sample share makes this clone medium-sized. A far larger clone lies a single base away; this is likely a read error. Different DNA sequences within this sample yield the same CDR3. V is TRDV1 and J is TRDJ3; 11 bases fit TRDD3. This CDR3 has 26 residues. CDR1 is TSWWSYY and CDR2 is QGS in the germline V gene. CDR3 amino acids: CALGGRPSYQDLLWGILDWDTRQMFF. CDR3 DNA sequence: TGCGCTCTTGGGGGCCGGCCTTCCTACCAAGACCTCCTCTGGGGGATACTAGATTGGGACACCCGACAGATGTTTTTC.

Notes on this clone: TCRdb attributes to this sequence the protein of a much larger clone, which differs from the DNA translation at residue 10; a read error is likely, and the protein displayed is translated from the DNA. The chain couples TRDV2 to TRDJ1; 12 bases match TRDD3. This CDR3 is 20 amino acids long. V dropped 0 bases and J dropped 3; count of bases not matched to a gene: 16. CDR1 and CDR2 (germline): GEAIGNYY, EKD. The CDR3 is CACDTVGHGNPGGYADKLIF. CDR3 DNA sequence: TGTGCCTGTGACACCGTCGGGCACGGGAATCCTGGGGGATACGCCGATAAACTCATCTTT.

This clone was detected many times. Only one base separates this from a far larger clonotype, so it likely reflects a read error. The V gene is TRDV2, the J gene TRDJ1; the match to TRDD3 covers 13 bases. Germline loops: CDR1 GEAIGNYY, CDR2 EKD. This CDR3 contains 19 residues. With 4 bases clipped from V and 3 bases from J, the junction kept 16 bases outside the gene matches. CDR3 DNA: TGTGCCTGTGATATAGTTACTGGGGGATACGCGAAGAATGCCGATAAACTCATCTTT. Translation: CACDIVTGGYAKNADKLIF.

A remark on this clone: A far larger clone is off by one base, so a read error is likely. The J gene is TRDJ1, the V gene TRAV29/DV5; 11 bases line up with TRDD3. The CDR3 is 24 amino acids. CDR1 and CDR2 (germline): NSMFDY, ISSIKDK. For the CDR3, the DNA is TGTGCAGCAAACGTCGGCCTTCCGGGGGAATTGCGCCTGGGGGATACCTTCCCCACCGATAAACCCATCTTT. Translating gives CAANVGLPGELRLGDTFPTDKPIF.